These 29 T cell receptor beta chains were all obtained from the same sample, sequenced in a study of T cells in Graves' hyperthyroidism and ophthalmopathy. RNA transcripts served as the template for amplifying TCR beta CDR3 regions. TCR CDR3 underwent first-round RT-PCR with the HTBI primer set. MiXCR was run by TCRdb on the multiplex PCR reads, yielding one entry per CDR3 protein. The repertoire has 450,000 to 500,000 distinct CDR3 sequences, approximately 23% of them found once; the top ten carry about 49%. The sequenced material came from blood. The receptors were sampled from a woman in her 70s with Graves' ophthalmopathy.

This clonotype has only a few counts. The chain links TRBV7-2 to TRBJ2-2, with D possibly matching TRBD1 (6 bases). This CDR3 is built from 14 residues. Germline-derived CDR1 and CDR2 are SGHTA and FQGNSA. Deletions cut 5 bases from V and 5 bases from J, with 12 bases between. The CDR3 DNA is TGTGCCAGCAGCCTCGACAGGTGGACCGGGGAGCTGTTTTTT. Translation gives CASSLDRWTGELFF.

The chain employs TRBV12-3 or TRBV12-4 and TRBJ1-6, with D unclear. CDR3 length: 14 residues. V lost 5 bases and J 10 bases, leaving 15 bases between the germline ends. This CDR3 reads CASSLSGNGSPLHF. CDR3 in DNA: TGTGCCAGCAGTCTTTCCGGCAACGGATCACCCCTCCACTTT.

The V gene is TRBV6-1, the J gene TRBJ2-7; no reliable D call. The CDR3 is made up of 14 amino acids. Per the germline V gene, CDR1 is MNHNS and CDR2 is SASEGT. The germline V and J ends were trimmed by 7 bases and 0 bases, with 13 bases remaining between them. This chain's CDR3 is CASTDPLSSYEQYF. The DNA of the CDR3 is TGTGCCAGCACCGATCCCCTTAGCTCCTACGAGCAGTACTTC.

The sample holds a few counts of this clonotype. The chain employs TRBV7-2 and TRBJ1-1; weak D call: TRBD1 (6 bases). V lost 3 bases, J lost 5 bases, and 19 bases lay in between. The CDR3 is made up of 16 amino acids. CDR1 SGHTA and CDR2 FQGNSA come from the germline V gene. In DNA, the CDR3 is TGTGCCAGCAGCTTGGGTGTCGGGGGCGTACGAACTGAAGCTTTCTTT. Translated: CASSLGVGGVRTEAFF.

This clonotype has more than one count but fewer than ten. V is TRBV5-1 and J is TRBJ1-1; tentatively, D is TRBD1 (5 bases). CDR3 length: 13 amino acids. Trimming removed 3 bases at V and 8 bases at J, with 14 bases between. Per the germline V gene, CDR1 is SGHRS and CDR2 is YFSETQ. The CDR3 here is CASSWGPGAEAFF. In DNA, the CDR3 is TGCGCCAGCAGCTGGGGCCCGGGCGCCGAAGCTTTCTTT.

Remarks on this clonotype: The germline gene is not matched at one end of the junction; a read error may be the cause. This chain joins TRBV7-9 and TRBJ2-7, with 7 bases identical to TRBD1. The length of the CDR3 is 14 residues. Germline loops: CDR1 SEHNR, CDR2 FQNEAQ (reference sequence). CDR3 DNA: TGTGCCAGCAGCTTCGACAGGGCGTCCTACGAGCGGTACTTC. It encodes CASSFDRASYERYF.

This clonotype was seen a handful of times. The chain couples TRBV5-1 to TRBJ1-1; D not resolved. This CDR3 region has 14 residues. V gave up 1 base and J gave up 6 bases, with 13 bases separating them. Looked up from germline, CDR1 is SGHRS and CDR2 is YFSETQ. The chain's CDR3 is CASSLISRGAEAFF. As DNA, the CDR3 is TGCGCCAGCAGCTTGATATCCCGAGGCGCTGAAGCTTTCTTT.

The sample holds a few counts of this clonotype. This chain uses TRBV5-1 with TRBJ2-3, with D uncertain. CDR1 and CDR2 (germline): SGHRS, YFSETQ. Trimming took 1 base from V and 2 from J, leaving 11 bases between them. The CDR3 has 15 residues. As DNA, the CDR3 is TGCGCCAGCAGCTTGTCTGGGGTGGTCACAGATACGCAGTATTTT. Its translation is CASSLSGVVTDTQYF. The whole variable domain, filled in from reference TRBV5-1 and TRBJ2-3, reads KAGVTQTPRYLIKTRGQQVTLSCSPISGHRSVSWYQQTPGQGLQFLFEYFSETQRNKGNFPGRFSGRQFSNSRSEMNVSTLELGDSALYLCASSLSGVVTDTQYFGPGTRLTVL.

This clonotype came up a few times. This chain connects TRBV2 to TRBJ2-2; maybe TRBD1 (6 bases). The CDR3 has 14 residues. In germline, CDR1 is SNHLY, CDR2 FYNNEI. V was clipped by 6 bases and J by 5 bases, with 13 bases between them. Here the CDR3 reads CASSLQGYTGELFF. In nucleotides, the CDR3 is TGTGCCAGCAGCCTACAGGGTTATACCGGGGAGCTGTTTTTT.

In this sample, this clonotype turned up a few times. This chain joins TRBV7-3 and TRBJ2-3; 9 bases are a match to TRBD1. This CDR3 comprises 16 residues. V was clipped by 5 bases and J by 4 bases; unmatched bases: 10. Germline V lookup: CDR1 SGHTA, CDR2 FQGTGA. In DNA form, the CDR3 reads TGTGCCAGCAGCCTAGGGGGACAGGGTAGGGCAGATACGCAGTATTTT. As protein: CASSLGGQGRADTQYF.

For this clonotype: Germline and junction disagree at one end, which may indicate a read error. The rearrangement uses TRBV7-2 and TRBJ2-3; D possibly corresponds to TRBD2 (5 bases). Germline V gene sequence: CDR1 SGHTA, CDR2 FQGNSA. This CDR3 comprises 14 residues. CDR3 nucleotide sequence: TGTGCCAGCAGCGCTAGCTACCTTGCGGATAAGCAGTATTTT. This sequence encodes CASSASYLADKQYF. Full variable domain (remainder filled in from reference TRBV7-2 and TRBJ2-3): GAGVSQSPSNKVTEKGKDVELRCDPISGHTALYWYRQSLGQGLEFLIYFQGNSAPDKSGLPSDRFSAERTGGSVSTLTIQRTQQEDSAVYLCASSASYLADKQYFGPGTRLTVL.

V usage is TRBV6-1 and J usage is TRBJ2-3, with D perhaps matching TRBD1 or TRBD2 (5 bases each). There are 15 residues in the CDR3. Germline V CDR1 and CDR2: MNHNS, SASEGT. Trimming pared 10 bases from V and 2 bases from J, leaving 19 bases between. In DNA, the CDR3 is TGTGCCACACAAGTCCCCGGGGCCACCACAGATACGCAGTATTTT. It yields the protein CATQVPGATTDTQYF.

Only a few counts were recorded for this clonotype. J is TRBJ1-2 and V is TRBV7-2, with D possibly being TRBD1 (5 bases). The CDR3 consists of 15 residues. Germline assignment: CDR1 SGHTA and CDR2 FQGNSA. Trimming removed 5 bases at V and 14 bases at J, with 27 bases between. CDR3 coding DNA: TGTGCCAGCAGCCAATCTAATCAAGGGACGGCGGCTCGGACCTTC. Its protein product is CASSQSNQGTAARTF.

At least ten counts were recorded for this clonotype. DNA for the CDR3: TGTGCCACCAAGGGGATCGACAATCAGCCCCAGCATTTT. Translated: CATKGIDNQPQHF. The chain is built from TRBV15 and TRBJ1-5; maybe TRBD1 (5 bases). Trimming pared 7 bases from V and 3 bases from J, leaving 10 bases between. The CDR3 loop spans 13 amino acids. The germline gives CDR1 LNHNV, CDR2 YYDKDF (reference sequence).

Here the CDR3 reads CATSRDPAGAAKNIQYF. In DNA, the CDR3 is TGTGCCACCAGCAGAGATCCGGCAGGCGCAGCCAAAAACATTCAGTACTTC. The V and J genes are TRBV15 and TRBJ2-4; no clear D gene. CDR1 and CDR2 (germline): LNHNV, YYDKDF (reference sequence). The CDR3 totals 17 residues. V was clipped by 0 bases and J by 0 bases, with 12 bases between them.

The genes are TRBV7-9 and TRBJ1-3; unclear D gene. The length of the CDR3 is 13 residues. The V gene lost 2 bases and the J gene lost 5 bases, with 7 bases spanning the gap. The V gene's germline CDR1 is SEHNR and CDR2 FQNEAQ (reference sequence). CDR3 sequence (DNA): TGTGCCAGCAGCTTACGGGAGAGAAACACCATATATTTT. Translating gives CASSLRERNTIYF. Using reference TRBV7-9 and TRBJ1-3 for the parts outside the CDR3, the full variable domain is DTGVSQNPRHKITKRGQNVTFRCDPISEHNRLYWYRQTLGQGPEFLTYFQNEAQLEKSRLLSDRFSAERPKGSFSTLEIQRTEQGDSAMYLCASSLRERNTIYFGEGSWLTVV.

The chain is built from TRBV7-2 and TRBJ1-1, with D hard to call. The germline CDR1 and CDR2 sequences are SGHTA and FQGNSA. This CDR3 comprises 11 residues. Trimming stripped 5 bases from V and 11 bases from J, with 12 bases between. The CDR3 nucleotides are TGTGCCAGCAGCCAAATCCCGATCGCTTTCTTT. Its translation is CASSQIPIAFF.

This chain joins TRBV7-8 and TRBJ2-3, with TRBD2 matching 15 bases. CDR3 length equals 17 residues. After removal of 5 bases from V and 3 bases from J, the junction contained 6 bases not matched to a gene. Germline lookup yields CDR1 SGHVS and CDR2 FQNEAQ. This CDR3 reads CASSTRTSGRGTDTQYF. The DNA of the CDR3 is TGTGCCAGCAGCACCCGGACTAGCGGGAGGGGAACAGATACGCAGTATTTT.

Worth noting for this clonotype: One end of the junction fails to match germline, which may point to a read error. The chain joins TRBV7-9 to TRBJ1-2; 8 positions agree with TRBD1. Germline V gene sequence: CDR1 SEHNR, CDR2 FQNEAQ (reference sequence). This CDR3 contains 15 residues. CDR3 amino acids: CASSRPGQGGNGYTF. CDR3 nucleotides: TGCGCCAGCAGCCGACCCGGACAGGGAGGGAATGGCTACACCTTC.

The sample holds a few counts of this clonotype. CDR3 coding DNA: TGTGCCAGCAGTTTAAGGCTCTCAGGTATCAGGGGGTGGGGGAATGAGCAGTTCTTC. This gives the protein CASSLRLSGIRGWGNEQFF. This sequence joins TRBV28 and TRBJ2-1; 7 bases agree with TRBD1. The CDR3 spans 19 residues. Trimming cost V 2 bases and J 7 bases; bases outside gene matches: 20. Germline V CDR1 and CDR2: MDHEN, SYDVKM.

This clonotype was recorded at least ten times. The chain links TRBV7-3 to TRBJ2-5; D not certain. CDR1 is SGHTA, CDR2 FQGTGA, per germline. V was trimmed by 1 base and J by 5 bases, leaving 8 bases between them. The CDR3 is made up of 13 amino acids. The CDR3 DNA reads as TGTGCCAGCAGCTTAAGTTCGAGGGAGACCCAGTACTTC. Its protein is CASSLSSRETQYF.

The chain uses TRBV30 and TRBJ1-1; D is unresolved. The CDR3 contains 15 residues. CDR1 and CDR2 from the germline V gene are GTSNPN and SVGIG (reference sequence). V gave up 5 bases and J gave up 1 base, with 17 bases separating them. The CDR3 reads CAWSRLTPSNTEAFF. The CDR3 DNA is TGTGCCTGGTCTCGACTCACACCATCGAACACTGAAGCTTTCTTT.

This clonotype appeared many times. The chain joins TRBV20-1 to TRBJ2-7, with TRBD1 matching 7 bases. With 4 bases clipped from V and 2 bases from J, the junction kept 2 bases outside the gene matches. The CDR3 has 12 residues. Germline lookup yields CDR1 DFQATT and CDR2 SNEGSKA (reference sequence). The CDR3 loop reads CSATGQTYEQYF. CDR3 in DNA: TGCAGTGCTACGGGACAGACCTACGAGCAGTACTTC.

This clonotype was seen a handful of times. The chain links TRBV4-1 to TRBJ1-1; D uncertain. This CDR3 has 14 amino acids. The V end lost 0 bases, the J end lost 10 bases, and 15 bases lay between the germline ends. In germline, CDR1 is MGHRA, CDR2 YSYEKL. The CDR3: CASSQEGLVGRAFF. In nucleotides, the CDR3 is TGCGCCAGCAGCCAAGAGGGCTTGGTCGGCAGAGCTTTCTTT.

The chain is built from TRBV18 and TRBJ1-1; D call uncertain. V lost 1 base to trimming and J lost 3 bases, with 9 bases between them. The CDR3 loop spans 14 amino acids. The germline gives CDR1 KGHSH, CDR2 LQKENI. Written as DNA, the CDR3 is TGTGCCAGCTCACCACGCGGGGAGGACACTGAAGCTTTCTTT. Its translation: CASSPRGEDTEAFF. The full variable domain, completed using reference TRBV18 and TRBJ1-1, is NAGVMQNPRHLVRRRGQEARLRCSPMKGHSHVYWYRQLPEEGLKFMVYLQKENIIDESGMPKERFSAEFPKEGPSILRIQQVVRGDSAAYFCASSPRGEDTEAFFGQGTRLTVV.

Comment on this clonotype: One end of the junction fails to match germline, which may point to a read error. The chain carries TRBV6-2 or TRBV6-3 and TRBJ2-2; D is perhaps TRBD2 (6 bases). CDR1 and CDR2 from the germline V gene are MNHEY and SVGEGT. The CDR3 totals 12 residues. The CDR3 loop is CASIRGTGGLFF. In nucleotides, the CDR3 is TGTGCCAGCATACGGGGAACCGGGGGGCTGTTTTTT.

J is TRBJ2-2 and V is TRBV5-1; the D gene is possibly TRBD1 (5 bases). The CDR3 contains 15 residues. Per the germline V gene, CDR1 is SGHRS and CDR2 is YFSETQ. V was cut by 1 base and J by 1 base, with 8 bases left in between. Here the CDR3 DNA reads TGCGCCAGCAGCTTGTGGACAAAGAACACCGGGGAGCTGTTTTTT. This translates into CASSLWTKNTGELFF.

The chain carries TRBV20-1 and TRBJ2-5; D remains unclear. V gave up 5 bases and J gave up 1 base, with 11 bases separating them. Germline values: CDR1 DFQATT, CDR2 SNEGSKA (reference sequence). CDR3 length equals 13 residues. This CDR3 is CSAPSQGQETQYF. The CDR3 DNA reads as TGCAGTGCTCCAAGTCAAGGCCAAGAGACCCAGTACTTC.

The chain recombines TRBV5-1 with TRBJ2-1; 7 positions match TRBD2. The CDR3 has 15 residues. Germline V gene data show CDR1 as SGHRS and CDR2 as YFSETQ. V lost 4 bases, J lost 7 bases, and 11 bases stayed unmatched. The CDR3 loop reads CASSRSGTTENEQFF. In nucleotides, the CDR3 is TGCGCCAGCAGCCGCTCCGGGACTACGGAGAATGAGCAGTTCTTC.